The clone carrying this T cell receptor beta chain turned up a few times. As yet, its antigen is unknown. Trimming removed 2 bases at V and 2 bases at J, with 9 bases between. Germline V gene data show CDR1 as MNHEY and CDR2 as SVGAGI. CDR3 length: 14 amino acids. The data originate from a study of molecular identifiers for immune sequencing clone quantification. Study findings and constraints: A single cell's spiked Jurkat TCR RNA was reportedly detectable among approximately 930,000 naive cells.

Library preparation followed earlier protocols using designated TCR primers. TCRdb called the PCR reads again in MiXCR, with one record for every CDR3 protein. This table has about half a million distinct CDR3 sequences, 25% appearing once. Naive CD8 libraries came from approximately 20,000 to 980,000 sorted cells with 10%, 30% or 50% RNA. Based on a CD8+CD4-CCR7+CD45RA+ profile, naive CD8 T cells were sorted. The source is a human donor in good health. Some libraries in this study had Jurkat cell RNA spiked in. Input material: naive CD8+ T cells from blood, with Jurkat cell RNA spiked in. Subset here: FACS-sorted CD8+CD4-CCR7+CD45RA+ naive T cells. This chain uses TRBV6-5 with TRBJ1-1; no reliable D call. The CDR3: CASSYSGFNTEAFF. The CDR3, as DNA: TGTGCCAGCAGTTACAGTGGGTTTAACACTGAAGCTTTCTTT.